The TCR beta chain described here comes from a study of beta chain features in type 1 diabetes. Expressed TCRB transcripts were sequenced because the entire RNA isolate underwent reverse transcription. Only in-frame clones appear in the TCRdb table, and some are missing; sequencing was by immunoSEQ multiplex PCR. The profile shows nearly 700,000 clones, under 15% of them singletons. Study observations and caveats: TCRB CDR3s were moderately but significantly shorter in Type 1 diabetes patients in all four CD4+ subsets.

This clone has just a few counts. The antigen is unknown. Trimming removed 3 bases at V and 5 bases at J, with 13 bases between. In germline, CDR1 is MDHEN, CDR2 SYDVKM. CDR3 length: 14 amino acids. This receptor was taken from a man younger than 30 with type 1 diabetes. The gene calls are TRBV28 and TRBJ2-5; D might be TRBD1 (6 bases). The sample was naive CD4+ T cells from blood. CDR3 sequence: CASSLPGVLETQYF. CDR3 DNA sequence: TGTGCCAGCAGTTTGCCAGGGGTTCTGGAGACCCAGTACTTC. Supplemented by reference TRBV28 and TRBJ2-5, the full variable domain reads DVKVTQSSRYLVKRTGEKVFLECVQDMDHENMFWYRQDPGLGLRLIYFSYDVKMKEKGDIPEGYSVSREKKERFSLILESASTNQTSMYLCASSLPGVLETQYFGPGTRLLVL.